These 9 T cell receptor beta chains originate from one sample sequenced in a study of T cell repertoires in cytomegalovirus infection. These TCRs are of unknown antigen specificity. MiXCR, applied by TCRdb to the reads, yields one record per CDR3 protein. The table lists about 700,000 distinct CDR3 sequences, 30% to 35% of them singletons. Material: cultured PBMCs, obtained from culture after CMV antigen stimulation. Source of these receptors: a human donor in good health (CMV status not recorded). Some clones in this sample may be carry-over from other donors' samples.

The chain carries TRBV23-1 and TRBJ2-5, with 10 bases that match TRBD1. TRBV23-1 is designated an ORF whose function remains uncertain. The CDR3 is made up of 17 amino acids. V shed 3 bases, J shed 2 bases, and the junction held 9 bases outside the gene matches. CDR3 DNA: TGCGCCAGCAGTCAGTTGGACAGGGGGTTGGGGCAAGAGACCCAGTACTTC. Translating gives CASSQLDRGLGQETQYF.

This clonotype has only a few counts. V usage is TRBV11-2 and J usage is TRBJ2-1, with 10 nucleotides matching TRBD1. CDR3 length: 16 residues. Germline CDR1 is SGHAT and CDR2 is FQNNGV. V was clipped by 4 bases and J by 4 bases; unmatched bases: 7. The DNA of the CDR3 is TGTGCCAGCAGCTCTTCCGGGACAGGGGAGTACAATGAGCAGTTCTTC. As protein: CASSSSGTGEYNEQFF.

CDR3 residues: CSARPNRNQPQHF. In DNA form, the CDR3 reads TGCAGTGCTAGACCTAACCGCAATCAGCCCCAGCATTTT. V gene TRBV20-1 combines with J gene TRBJ1-5; no reliable D call. Germline-derived CDR1 and CDR2 are DFQATT and SNEGSKA (reference sequence). This CDR3 spans 13 amino acids. Between the trimmed V and J ends, which lost 2 bases and 2 bases, there was a span of 7 bases.

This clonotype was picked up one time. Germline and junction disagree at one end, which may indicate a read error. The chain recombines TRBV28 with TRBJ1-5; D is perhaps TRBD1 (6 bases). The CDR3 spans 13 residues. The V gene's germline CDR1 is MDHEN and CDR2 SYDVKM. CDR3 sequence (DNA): TGTGCCAGCAACAGGGCGGGCAATAAGCCCCAGCATTTT. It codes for CASNRAGNKPQHF.

The CDR3 loop reads CAITPRGLLAESTDTQYF. The CDR3 coding sequence is TGTGCCATCACCCCTCGGGGGTTGTTAGCGGAGAGCACAGATACGCAGTATTTT. V is TRBV10-3 and J is TRBJ2-3; perhaps TRBD2 as D (6 bases). Germline assignment: CDR1 ENHRY and CDR2 SYGVKD. The V and J ends lost 7 bases and 0 bases respectively, with 23 bases between them. This CDR3 region has 18 residues.

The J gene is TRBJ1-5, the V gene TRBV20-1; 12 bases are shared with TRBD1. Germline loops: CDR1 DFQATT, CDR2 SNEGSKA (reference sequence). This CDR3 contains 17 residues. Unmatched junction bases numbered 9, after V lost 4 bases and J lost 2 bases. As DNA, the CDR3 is TGCAGTGCTATATCCGGGACAGGGGGCACCGGCAATCAGCCCCAGCATTTT. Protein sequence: CSAISGTGGTGNQPQHF.

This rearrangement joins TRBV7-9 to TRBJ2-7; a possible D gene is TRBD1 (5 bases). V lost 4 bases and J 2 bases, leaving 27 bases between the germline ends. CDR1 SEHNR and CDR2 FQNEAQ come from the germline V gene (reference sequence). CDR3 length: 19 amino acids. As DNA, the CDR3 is TGTGCCAGCAGCTCCCCCAGGGTAAAGATGACTCATCTCCCCTACGAGCAGTACTTC. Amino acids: CASSSPRVKMTHLPYEQYF.

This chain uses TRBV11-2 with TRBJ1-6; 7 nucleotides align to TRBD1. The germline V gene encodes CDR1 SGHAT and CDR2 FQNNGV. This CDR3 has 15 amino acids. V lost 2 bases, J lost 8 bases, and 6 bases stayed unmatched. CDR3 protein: CASSLQQGSDSPLHF. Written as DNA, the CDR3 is TGTGCCAGCAGCTTACAACAGGGGTCGGATTCACCCCTCCACTTT.

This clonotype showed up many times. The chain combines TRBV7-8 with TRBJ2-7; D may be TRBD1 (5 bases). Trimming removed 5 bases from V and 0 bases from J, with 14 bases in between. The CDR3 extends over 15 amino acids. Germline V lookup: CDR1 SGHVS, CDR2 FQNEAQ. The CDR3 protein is CASSPRVYRSYEQYF. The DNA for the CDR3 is TGTGCCAGCAGCCCCAGGGTTTATCGCTCCTACGAGCAGTACTTC.